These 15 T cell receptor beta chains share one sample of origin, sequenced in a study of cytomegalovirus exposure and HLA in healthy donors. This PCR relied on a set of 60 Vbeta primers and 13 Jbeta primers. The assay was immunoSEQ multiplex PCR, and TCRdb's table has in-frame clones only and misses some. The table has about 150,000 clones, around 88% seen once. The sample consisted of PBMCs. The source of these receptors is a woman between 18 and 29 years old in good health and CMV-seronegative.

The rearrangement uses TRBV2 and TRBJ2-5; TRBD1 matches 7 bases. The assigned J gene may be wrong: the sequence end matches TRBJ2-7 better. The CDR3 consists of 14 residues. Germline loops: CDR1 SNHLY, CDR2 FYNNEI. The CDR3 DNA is TGTGCCAGCATCCAGACAGGGAGCTCCTACGAGCAGTACTTC. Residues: CASIQTGSSYEQYF.

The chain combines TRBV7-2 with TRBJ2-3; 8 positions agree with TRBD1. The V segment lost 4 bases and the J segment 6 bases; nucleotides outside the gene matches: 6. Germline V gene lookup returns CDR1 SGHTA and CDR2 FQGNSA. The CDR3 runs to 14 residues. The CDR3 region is CASSSENRGDTQYF. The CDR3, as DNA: TGTGCCAGCAGCTCCGAGAACAGGGGGGATACGCAGTATTTT.

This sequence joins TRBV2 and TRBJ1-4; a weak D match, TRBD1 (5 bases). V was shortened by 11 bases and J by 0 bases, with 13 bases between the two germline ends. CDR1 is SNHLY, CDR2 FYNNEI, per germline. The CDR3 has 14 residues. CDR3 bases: TGTGCCTCCCGGGGGGGGACAACTAATGAAAAACTGTTTTTT. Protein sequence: CASRGGTTNEKLFF.

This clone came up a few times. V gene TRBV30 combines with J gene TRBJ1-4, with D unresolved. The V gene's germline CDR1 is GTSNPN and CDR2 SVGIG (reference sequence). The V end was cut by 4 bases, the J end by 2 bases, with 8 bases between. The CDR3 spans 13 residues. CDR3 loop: CAWKGGTNEKLFF. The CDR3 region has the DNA TGTGCCTGGAAGGGAGGGACTAATGAAAAACTGTTTTTT.

This CDR3 is CASTLGLAVYNEQFF. The CDR3 coding sequence is TGTGCCAGCACCTTAGGACTAGCGGTCTACAATGAGCAGTTCTTC. This chain uses TRBV2 with TRBJ2-1; 10 positions agree with TRBD2. Germline V gene sequence: CDR1 SNHLY, CDR2 FYNNEI. V gave up 7 bases and J gave up 3 bases; unmatched junction bases: 6. The CDR3 extends over 15 amino acids.

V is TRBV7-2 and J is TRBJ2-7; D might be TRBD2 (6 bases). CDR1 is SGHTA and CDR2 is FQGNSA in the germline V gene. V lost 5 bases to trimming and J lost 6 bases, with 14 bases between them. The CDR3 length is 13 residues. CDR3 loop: CASSTRTKGEQYF. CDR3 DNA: TGTGCCAGCAGCACCCGGACTAAAGGCGAGCAGTACTTC.

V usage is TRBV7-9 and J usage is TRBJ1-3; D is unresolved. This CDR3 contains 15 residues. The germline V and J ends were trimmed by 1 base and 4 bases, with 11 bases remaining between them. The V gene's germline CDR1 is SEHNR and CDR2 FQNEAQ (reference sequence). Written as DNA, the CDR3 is TGTGCCAGCAGCTTAGAGCCCGGGTACGGAAACACCATATATTTT. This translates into CASSLEPGYGNTIYF.

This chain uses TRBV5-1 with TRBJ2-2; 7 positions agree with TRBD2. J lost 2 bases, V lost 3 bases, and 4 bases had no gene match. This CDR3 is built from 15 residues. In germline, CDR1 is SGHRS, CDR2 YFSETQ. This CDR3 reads CASSSSGENTGELFF. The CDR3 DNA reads TGCGCCAGCAGCTCGAGCGGGGAAAACACCGGGGAGCTGTTTTTT.

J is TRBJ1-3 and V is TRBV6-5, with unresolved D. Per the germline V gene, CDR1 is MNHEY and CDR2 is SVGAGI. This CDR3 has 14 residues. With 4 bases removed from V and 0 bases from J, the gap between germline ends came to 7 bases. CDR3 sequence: CASSLRSSGNTIYF. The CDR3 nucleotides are TGTGCCAGCAGTTTACGGAGCTCTGGAAACACCATATATTTT.

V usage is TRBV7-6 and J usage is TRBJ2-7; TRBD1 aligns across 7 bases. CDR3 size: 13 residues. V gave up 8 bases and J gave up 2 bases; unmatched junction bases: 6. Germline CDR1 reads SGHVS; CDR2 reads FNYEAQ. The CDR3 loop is CASGRDSTYEQYF. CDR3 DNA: TGTGCCAGCGGCCGGGACAGTACCTACGAGCAGTACTTC. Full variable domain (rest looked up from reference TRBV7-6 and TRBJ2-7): GAGVSQSPRYKVTKRGQDVALRCDPISGHVSLYWYRQALGQGPEFLTYFNYEAQQDKSGLPNDRFSAERPEGSISTLTIQRTEQRDSAMYRCASGRDSTYEQYFGPGTRLTVT.

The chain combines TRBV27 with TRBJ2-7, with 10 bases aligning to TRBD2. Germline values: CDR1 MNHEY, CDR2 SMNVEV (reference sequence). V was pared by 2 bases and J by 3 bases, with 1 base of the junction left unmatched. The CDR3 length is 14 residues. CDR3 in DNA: TGTGCCAGCAGTTTAAAGCGGGAGGGCTACGAGCAGTACTTC. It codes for CASSLKREGYEQYF.

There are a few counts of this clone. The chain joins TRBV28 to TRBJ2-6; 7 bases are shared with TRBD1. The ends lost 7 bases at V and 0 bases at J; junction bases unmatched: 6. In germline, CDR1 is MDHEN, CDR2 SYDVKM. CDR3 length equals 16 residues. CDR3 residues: CASNPGQLSGANVLTF. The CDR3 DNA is TGTGCCAGCAATCCGGGACAGCTCTCTGGGGCCAACGTCCTGACTTTC.

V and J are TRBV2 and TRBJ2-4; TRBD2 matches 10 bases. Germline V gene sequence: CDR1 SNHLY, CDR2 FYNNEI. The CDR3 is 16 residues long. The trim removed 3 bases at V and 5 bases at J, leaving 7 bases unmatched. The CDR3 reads CASSERRLAGENIQYF. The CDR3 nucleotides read TGTGCCAGCAGTGAGCGGAGGCTAGCGGGGGAAAACATTCAGTACTTC.

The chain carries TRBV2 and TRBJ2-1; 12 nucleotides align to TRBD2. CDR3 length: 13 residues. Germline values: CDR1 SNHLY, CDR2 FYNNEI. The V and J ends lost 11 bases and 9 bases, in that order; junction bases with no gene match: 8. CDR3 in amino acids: CAGLALAGGEQFF. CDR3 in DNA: TGTGCCGGGCTGGCACTAGCGGGAGGTGAGCAGTTCTTC.

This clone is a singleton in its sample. CDR3 sequence reads: CASSVGTSTTDTQYF. The CDR3 DNA reads TGTGCCAGCAGCGTAGGGACTAGTACGACAGATACGCAGTATTTT. The J gene is TRBJ2-3, the V gene TRBV9, with 7 positions matching TRBD2. J gave up 3 bases and V 0 bases, and 4 bases lay outside the gene matches. This CDR3 is built from 15 residues. Germline V CDR1 and CDR2: SGDLS, YYNGEE.